This entry concerns a single TCR beta chain. The antigen this receptor binds is unknown. No quality values exist for individual bases; no much larger clone is one base distant. This sample stems from a study of T cell responses to AZD1222 COVID-19 vaccine (TCRdb year 2021). Some background on the complete study: Because spike-specific TCR depth and breadth did not differ between the two schedules, AZD1222 recipients who got a second dose at roughly 4 weeks were pooled with those who got a second dose at roughly 12 weeks. Trial participants were enrolled into age subgroups of 18-55, 56-69 and 70-plus years, which contained roughly 140, 27 and 60 TCR-sequenced participants, respectively. A total of 230 to 250 trial participants underwent TCR sequencing, of whom about 210 received two doses of AZD1222 and about 25 received two doses of the MenACWY control vaccine. What the study reported, not specific to this receptor: Conclusions about previously exposed vaccinees are limited, since just 6 or 7 AZD1222 recipients were seropositive for SARS-CoV-2 at baseline. Because no day 14 peak-response samples were available, the repertoires could be characterized only after the peak T cell response. After two AZD1222 doses, both the breadth and the depth of spike-specific TCRs were significantly higher than at day 0 and than in MenACWY recipients. Most participants were white British and females outnumbered males, and the authors suggested that clonal diversity may have been underestimated. The 56-69-year group was small, and its depth increase did not reach significance, likely because of low power. Nearly half of unique spike-specific TCRs reportedly recognized epitopes outside regions mutated in the B.1.351 and B.1.1.7 variants. The whole spike protein was spanned by vaccine-associated CD4 TCRs, and dominant responses were seen in regions 160-218 and 743-854.

The germline V gene gives CDR1 as SGHRS and CDR2 as YFSETQ. V gives up 8 bases and J gives up 3 bases, and the segment between their germline ends measures 20 bases. There are 15 amino acids in the CDR3, from cysteine to phenylalanine inclusive. CDR3 DNA only is kept here, 45 bases in frame from base 1. The CDR3 regions of human TCRbeta chains were analyzed by immunosequencing. The authors' analysis ran thus. Repertoire TCRs were checked for matches against a reference library of SARS-CoV-2-specific TCRs that had been generated using the MIRA antigen-specificity platform. Breadth meant the fraction of unique TCRs that were SARS-CoV-2-associated, whereas depth meant the fraction of total T cells that were SARS-CoV-2-associated. Using the MIRA data, each spike-specific TCR was mapped to the spike region that the TCR reacts to and placed in a CD4 or CD8 class. Log10-transformed breadth and depth values were compared by one-way ANOVA with Sidak's multiple comparisons tests. TCRdb limited this immuneACCESS table to in-frame rearrangements with V and J called. A share of clones is missing; checked studies link under half to unresolved V genes, and the rest is unexplained. The DNA was the basis for D and trimming; V, J and clone size are from that table. In all, the sample holds roughly 120,000 clones, and around 93% of those were seen once. The leading ten clones occupy roughly 7% of the sample.

The sample's time point, from its label and the paper: baseline before first vaccination. Vaccinee samples came from UK trials COV001 and COV002, including a single-blind randomized controlled phase 2/3 trial of AZD1222 (ChAdOx1 nCoV-19) in healthy adults. For TCRbeta chain sequencing, PBMC samples were collected from trial participants at day 0 and at day 28 after the second dose. Recombination linked TRBV5-1 to TRBJ1-1; the best D guess is TRBD1, with 5 bases matching. Sequenced material: peripheral blood, taken on day 0 of AZD1222 vaccination. The receptor was isolated from an adult in good health. The DNA is as follows: TGCGCCAGGAACGGCAGACAGTCGAGGGACACTGAAGCTTTCTTT. Translated, this is CARNGRQSRDTEAFF.